These 14 T cell receptor beta chains were all obtained from the same sample, sequenced in a study of graft-versus-host responses after intestinal transplantation. TCRdb keeps only in-frame clones here, not all; method: immunoSEQ multiplex PCR. Of under 20,000 clones in the sample, approximately 95% were seen once. This specimen consisted of PBMCs, obtained 23 days after intestinal transplant. These receptors were taken from a human patient who received an intestinal transplant, so some T cells may come from the graft donor.

The chain combines TRBV19 with TRBJ2-4, with 7 bases identical to TRBD2. The CDR3 spans 15 residues. Germline assignment: CDR1 LNHDA and CDR2 SQIVND (reference sequence). V lost 1 base and J lost 8; bases outside the gene matches: 8. The CDR3 DNA is TGTGCCAGTAGTATAGGAGGACTAGAGGGTGACATTCAGTACTTC. Protein product: CASSIGGLEGDIQYF.

The chain employs TRBV7-9 and TRBJ2-3, with D perhaps matching TRBD2 (6 bases). The CDR3 is made up of 17 amino acids. V lost 3 bases to trimming and J lost 6 bases, with 22 bases between them. Germline lookup yields CDR1 SEHNR and CDR2 FQNEAQ (reference sequence). The CDR3 protein is CASSFPRERERADTQYF. In nucleotides, the CDR3 is TGTGCCAGCAGCTTTCCCCGGGAGAGAGAAAGAGCCGATACGCAGTATTTT. Filled out from reference TRBV7-9 and TRBJ2-3, the complete variable domain reads DTGVSQNPRHKITKRGQNVTFRCDPISEHNRLYWYRQTLGQGPEFLTYFQNEAQLEKSRLLSDRFSAERPKGSFSTLEIQRTEQGDSAMYLCASSFPRERERADTQYFGPGTRLTVL.

The V gene is TRBV2, the J gene TRBJ2-5, with D tentatively TRBD2 (7 bases). CDR1 is SNHLY, CDR2 FYNNEI, per germline. The germline V and J ends were trimmed by 7 bases and 13 bases, with 22 bases remaining between them. The CDR3 has 13 amino acids. CDR3 in amino acids: CASTGGLDQGVYF. The CDR3 DNA is TGTGCCAGCACCGGGGGGCTAGATCAGGGTGTGTACTTC.

This clone appeared a single time. The chain is built from TRBV5-1 and TRBJ2-7, with 7 bases aligning to TRBD1. This CDR3 spans 15 amino acids. Trimming at V came to 0 bases and at J to 0 bases, leaving 3 bases not matched to a gene. The germline V gene has CDR1 SGHRS and CDR2 YFSETQ. As DNA, the CDR3 is TGCGCCAGCAGCTTGGCTCAGGGGGACTCCTACGAGCAGTACTTC. Protein product: CASSLAQGDSYEQYF.

This clone was detected once. The chain combines TRBV28 with TRBJ1-5; 7 bases fit TRBD1. V was clipped by 6 bases and J by 6 bases; unmatched bases: 8. In germline, CDR1 is MDHEN, CDR2 SYDVKM. The CDR3 extends over 14 amino acids. In DNA, the CDR3 is TGTGCCAGCAGGACGACAGGGTCTATTCAGCCCCAGCATTTT. This encodes CASRTTGSIQPQHF.

The chain couples TRBV19 to TRBJ2-4; 8 bases line up with TRBD2. Losses at the gene ends were 7 bases for V and 6 bases for J; bases not matched to a gene: 5. This CDR3 is 13 amino acids long. Germline V lookup: CDR1 LNHDA, CDR2 SQIVND (reference sequence). The DNA for the CDR3 is TGTGCCAGTAACAAGCGGGAGACAAACATTCAGTACTTC. Translation gives CASNKRETNIQYF.

This clone occurred once. The V gene is TRBV4-1, the J gene TRBJ2-3; TRBD1 matches 9 bases. The CDR3 extends over 21 amino acids. The V gene end was trimmed by 2 bases and the J gene end by 6 bases; junction bases not matched to a gene: 24. The germline V gene encodes CDR1 MGHRA and CDR2 YSYEKL. CDR3 coding DNA: TGCGCCAGCAGCCAATCTTTCAGGGACAGGGTTCCTCCTGCCGGCCCCGATACGCAGTATTTT. Protein: CASSQSFRDRVPPAGPDTQYF.

The gene calls are TRBV2 and TRBJ2-4; D uncertain. Trimming shortened V by 5 bases and J by 2 bases, and 13 bases separated the two germline ends. The CDR3 contains 15 residues. Germline V gives CDR1 SNHLY, CDR2 FYNNEI. The CDR3 nucleotides read TGTGCCAGCAGTATTAAACGGGTTTCCAAAAACATTCAGTACTTC. Translated, it gives CASSIKRVSKNIQYF.

V gene TRBV29-1 combines with J gene TRBJ1-2, with D possibly being TRBD1 (5 bases). Germline CDR1 and CDR2: SQVTM and ANQGSEA. The V gene lost 4 bases and the J gene lost 8 bases, with 8 bases spanning the gap. The CDR3 is made up of 10 amino acids. The CDR3 spells CSVVEGGYTF. CDR3 in DNA: TGCAGCGTTGTAGAGGGGGGCTACACCTTC.

The chain combines TRBV10-2 with TRBJ2-1, with a possible D match to TRBD2 (6 bases). Germline-derived CDR1 and CDR2 are WSHSY and SAAADI. The CDR3 has 13 residues. With 4 bases removed from V and 6 bases from J, the gap between germline ends came to 10 bases. The CDR3 reads CASSGTGSNEQFF. For the CDR3, the DNA is TGCGCCAGCAGTGGAACCGGGAGCAATGAGCAGTTCTTC.

The chain is built from TRBV11-2 and TRBJ2-2; D remains unclear. Germline V gene lookup returns CDR1 SGHAT and CDR2 FQNNGV. The V end lost 1 base, the J end lost 3 bases, and 12 bases lay between the germline ends. This CDR3 is 16 amino acids long. CDR3 bases: TGTGCCAGCAGCTTAGGGCTCCCTGGGGACACCGGGGAGCTGTTTTTT. Translating gives CASSLGLPGDTGELFF. Complete variable domain (other parts from reference TRBV11-2 and TRBJ2-2): EAGVAQSPRYKIIEKRQSVAFWCNPISGHATLYWYQQILGQGPKLLIQFQNNGVVDDSQLPKDRFSAERLKGVDSTLKIQPAKLEDSAVYLCASSLGLPGDTGELFFGEGSRLTVL.

V and J are TRBV11-2 and TRBJ2-2, with 11 nucleotides matching TRBD2. Germline CDR1 reads SGHAT; CDR2 reads FQNNGV. Trimming cost V 5 bases and J 6 bases; bases outside gene matches: 8. CDR3 length: 16 residues. The CDR3 reads CASSLPLAGDPGELFF. CDR3 DNA sequence: TGTGCCAGCAGCCTCCCACTAGCGGGAGATCCCGGGGAGCTGTTTTTT.

The chain recombines TRBV19 with TRBJ1-2, with 11 nucleotides matching TRBD1. Trimming cost V 7 bases and J 8 bases; bases outside gene matches: 12. This CDR3 region has 15 residues. Germline lookup yields CDR1 LNHDA and CDR2 SQIVND (reference sequence). This CDR3 is CASKGQGAFSRGYTF. CDR3 sequence (DNA): TGTGCCAGTAAAGGACAGGGGGCGTTCAGTCGCGGCTACACCTTC.

The genes are TRBV7-8 and TRBJ2-7; 9 nucleotides align to TRBD2. CDR3 length: 15 amino acids. Germline CDR1 SGHVS, CDR2 FQNEAQ. Trimming cost V 5 bases and J 0 bases; bases outside gene matches: 5. The DNA for the CDR3 is TGTGCCAGCAGCCGATATAGCGGGAGCTCCTACGAGCAGTACTTC. This codes for CASSRYSGSSYEQYF.